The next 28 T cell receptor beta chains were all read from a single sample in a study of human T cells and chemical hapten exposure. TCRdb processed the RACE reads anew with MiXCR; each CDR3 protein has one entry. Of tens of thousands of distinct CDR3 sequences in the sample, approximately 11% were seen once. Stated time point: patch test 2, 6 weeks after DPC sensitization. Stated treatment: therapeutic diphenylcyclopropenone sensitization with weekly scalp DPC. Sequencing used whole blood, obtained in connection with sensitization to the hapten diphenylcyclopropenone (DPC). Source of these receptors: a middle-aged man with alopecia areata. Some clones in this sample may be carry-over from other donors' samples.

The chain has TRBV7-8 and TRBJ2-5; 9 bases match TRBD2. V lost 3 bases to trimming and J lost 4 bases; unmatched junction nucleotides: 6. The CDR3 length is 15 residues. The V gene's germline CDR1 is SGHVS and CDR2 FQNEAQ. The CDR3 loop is CASSFMAGGPETQYF. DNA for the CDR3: TGTGCCAGCAGCTTCATGGCGGGAGGGCCAGAGACCCAGTACTTC.

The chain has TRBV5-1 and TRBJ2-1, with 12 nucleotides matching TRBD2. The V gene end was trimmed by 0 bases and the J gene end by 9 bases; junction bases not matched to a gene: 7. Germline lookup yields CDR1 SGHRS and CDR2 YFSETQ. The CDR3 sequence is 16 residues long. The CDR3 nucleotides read TGCGCCAGCAGCTTGGGACTAGCGGGAGCAATTAGTGAGCAGTTCTTC. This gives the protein CASSLGLAGAISEQFF.

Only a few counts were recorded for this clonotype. The CDR3 loop reads CASSANRVGKNIQYF. The CDR3 DNA reads as TGTGCCAGCAGCGCGAACAGGGTCGGCAAAAACATTCAGTACTTC. The chain has TRBV7-8 and TRBJ2-4; possibly TRBD1 for D (6 bases). Germline-derived CDR1 and CDR2 are SGHVS and FQNEAQ. Trimming took off 5 bases at V and 3 bases at J, with 14 bases between the two ends. CDR3 length equals 15 residues. Filled out from reference TRBV7-8 and TRBJ2-4, the complete variable domain reads GAGVSQSPRYKVAKRGQDVALRCDPISGHVSLFWYQQALGQGPEFLTYFQNEAQLDKSGLPSDRFFAERPEGSVSTLKIQRTQQEDSAVYLCASSANRVGKNIQYFGAGTRLSVL.

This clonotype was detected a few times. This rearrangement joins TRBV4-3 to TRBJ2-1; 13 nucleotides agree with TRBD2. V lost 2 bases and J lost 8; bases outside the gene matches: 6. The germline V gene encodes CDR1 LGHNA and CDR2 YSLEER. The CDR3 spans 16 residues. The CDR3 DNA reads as TGCGCCAGCAGCCAAACCCGGACTAGCGGGAGTTATGAGCAGTTCTTC. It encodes CASSQTRTSGSYEQFF.

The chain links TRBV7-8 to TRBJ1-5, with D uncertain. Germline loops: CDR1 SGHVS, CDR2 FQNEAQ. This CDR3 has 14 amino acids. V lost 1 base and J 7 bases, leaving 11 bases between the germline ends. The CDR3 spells CASSLDSGGQPQHF. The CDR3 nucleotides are TGTGCCAGCAGCTTAGATTCCGGTGGCCAGCCCCAGCATTTT.

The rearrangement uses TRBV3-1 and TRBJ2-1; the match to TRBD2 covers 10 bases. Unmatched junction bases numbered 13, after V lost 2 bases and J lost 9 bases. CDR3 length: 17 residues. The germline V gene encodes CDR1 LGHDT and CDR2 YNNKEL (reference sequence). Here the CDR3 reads CASSQRTGTSVGGEQFF. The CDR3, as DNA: TGTGCCAGCAGCCAAAGAACCGGGACTAGCGTGGGGGGTGAGCAGTTCTTC.

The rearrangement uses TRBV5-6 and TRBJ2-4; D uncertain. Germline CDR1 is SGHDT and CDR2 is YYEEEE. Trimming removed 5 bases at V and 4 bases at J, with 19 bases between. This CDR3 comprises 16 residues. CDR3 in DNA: TGTGCCAGCAGTCGCGCTAGGGCTGGCTATAAAAACATTCAGTACTTC. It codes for CASSRARAGYKNIQYF.

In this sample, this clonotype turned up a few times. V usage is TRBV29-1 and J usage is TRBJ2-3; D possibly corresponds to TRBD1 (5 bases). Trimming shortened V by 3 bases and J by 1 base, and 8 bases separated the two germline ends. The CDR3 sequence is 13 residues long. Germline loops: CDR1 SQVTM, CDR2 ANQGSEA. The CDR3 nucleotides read TGCAGCGTTGACAGGGTTGGCACAGATACGCAGTATTTT. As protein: CSVDRVGTDTQYF.

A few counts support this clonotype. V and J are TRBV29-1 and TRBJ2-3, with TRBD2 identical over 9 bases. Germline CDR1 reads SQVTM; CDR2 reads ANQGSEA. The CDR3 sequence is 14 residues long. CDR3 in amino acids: CSSLSLAGTDTQYF. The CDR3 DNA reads TGCAGTTCCCTTTCTCTAGCGGGGACAGATACGCAGTATTTT.

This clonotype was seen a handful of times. The CDR3 region is CASSTPNGADTQYF. In nucleotides, the CDR3 is TGTGCCAGTAGTACGCCAAATGGCGCAGATACGCAGTATTTT. The chain combines TRBV19 with TRBJ2-3; D is undetermined. The CDR3 is 14 residues long. CDR1 is LNHDA and CDR2 is SQIVND in the germline V gene (reference sequence). V lost 4 bases to trimming and J lost 4 bases, with 12 bases between them.

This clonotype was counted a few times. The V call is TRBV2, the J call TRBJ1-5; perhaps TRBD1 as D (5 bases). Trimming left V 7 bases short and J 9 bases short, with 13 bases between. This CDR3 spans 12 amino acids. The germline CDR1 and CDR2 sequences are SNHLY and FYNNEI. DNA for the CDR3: TGTGCCAGCATGCAGGGCCCAGGGCCCCAGCATTTT. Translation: CASMQGPGPQHF.

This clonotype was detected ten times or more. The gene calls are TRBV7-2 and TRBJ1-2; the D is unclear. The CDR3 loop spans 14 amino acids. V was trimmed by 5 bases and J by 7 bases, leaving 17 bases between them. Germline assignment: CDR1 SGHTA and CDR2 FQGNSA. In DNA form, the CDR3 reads TGTGCCAGCAGCCAGGCCACGTCTGTGGGTGGCTACACCTTC. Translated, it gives CASSQATSVGGYTF. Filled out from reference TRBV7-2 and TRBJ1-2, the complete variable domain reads GAGVSQSPSNKVTEKGKDVELRCDPISGHTALYWYRQSLGQGLEFLIYFQGNSAPDKSGLPSDRFSAERTGGSVSTLTIQRTQQEDSAVYLCASSQATSVGGYTFGSGTRLTVV.

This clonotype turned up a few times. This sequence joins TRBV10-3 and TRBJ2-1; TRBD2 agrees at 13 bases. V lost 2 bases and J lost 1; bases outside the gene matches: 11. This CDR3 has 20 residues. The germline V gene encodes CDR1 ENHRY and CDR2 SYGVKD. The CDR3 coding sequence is TGTGCCATCAGTGAGCCACTAGCGGGAGGGCTAAGGAGGTCCTACAATGAGCAGTTCTTC. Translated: CAISEPLAGGLRRSYNEQFF.

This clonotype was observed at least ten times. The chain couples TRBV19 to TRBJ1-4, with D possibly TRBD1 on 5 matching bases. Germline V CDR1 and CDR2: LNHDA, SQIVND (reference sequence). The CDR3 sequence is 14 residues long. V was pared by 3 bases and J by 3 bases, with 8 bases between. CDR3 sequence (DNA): TGTGCCAGTAGTATTTGGGGGGCTAATGAAAAACTGTTTTTT. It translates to CASSIWGANEKLFF.

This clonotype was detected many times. DNA for the CDR3: TGCAGCGTTGAGAGGGGACCCTACGAGCAGTACTTC. Its translation is CSVERGPYEQYF. The chain joins TRBV29-1 to TRBJ2-7, with D perhaps being TRBD1 or TRBD2 (5 bases each). V was pared by 3 bases and J by 2 bases, with 8 bases between. Germline assignment: CDR1 SQVTM and CDR2 ANQGSEA. The CDR3 is 12 residues long.

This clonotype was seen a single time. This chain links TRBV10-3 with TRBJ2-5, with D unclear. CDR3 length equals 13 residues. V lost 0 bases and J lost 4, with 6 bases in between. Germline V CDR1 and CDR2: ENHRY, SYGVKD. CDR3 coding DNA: TGTGCCATCAGTGAGTCGATAGGAGAGACCCAGTACTTC. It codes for CAISESIGETQYF.

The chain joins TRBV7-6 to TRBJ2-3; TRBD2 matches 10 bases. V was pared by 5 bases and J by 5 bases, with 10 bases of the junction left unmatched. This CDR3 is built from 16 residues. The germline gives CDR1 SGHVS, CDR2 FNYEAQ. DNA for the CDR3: TGTGCCAGCAGCCCCGAGACTAGCGGGTGGGGAGATACGCAGTATTTT. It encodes CASSPETSGWGDTQYF.

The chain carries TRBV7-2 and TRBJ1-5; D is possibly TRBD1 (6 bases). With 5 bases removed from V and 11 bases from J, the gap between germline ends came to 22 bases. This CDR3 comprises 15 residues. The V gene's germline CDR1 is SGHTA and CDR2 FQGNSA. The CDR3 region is CASSLSDSAHGSQHF. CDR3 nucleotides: TGTGCCAGCAGCCTATCGGACAGTGCCCATGGGTCCCAGCATTTT. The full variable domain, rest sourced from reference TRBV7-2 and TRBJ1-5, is GAGVSQSPSNKVTEKGKDVELRCDPISGHTALYWYRQSLGQGLEFLIYFQGNSAPDKSGLPSDRFSAERTGGSVSTLTIQRTQQEDSAVYLCASSLSDSAHGSQHFGDGTRLSIL.

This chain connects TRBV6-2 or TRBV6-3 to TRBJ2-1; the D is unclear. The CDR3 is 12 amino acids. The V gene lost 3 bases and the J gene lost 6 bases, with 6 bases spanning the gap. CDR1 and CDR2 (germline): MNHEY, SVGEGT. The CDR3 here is CASSYDVNEQFF. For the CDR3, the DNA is TGTGCCAGCAGTTATGATGTCAATGAGCAGTTCTTC.

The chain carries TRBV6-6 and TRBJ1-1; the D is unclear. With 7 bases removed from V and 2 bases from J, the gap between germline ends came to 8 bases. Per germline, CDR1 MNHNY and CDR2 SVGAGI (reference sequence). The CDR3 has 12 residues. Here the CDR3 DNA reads TGTGCCAGCACGTCAATAAACACTGAAGCTTTCTTT. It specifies CASTSINTEAFF.

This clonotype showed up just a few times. The CDR3 reads CASRSLTSGRGNTGELFF. In DNA, the CDR3 is TGTGCCAGCAGGTCTCTGACTAGCGGGAGAGGAAACACCGGGGAGCTGTTTTTT. The chain uses TRBV12-3 or TRBV12-4 and TRBJ2-2, with TRBD2 matching over 12 bases. This CDR3 is built from 18 residues. V shed 6 bases and J 2 bases; nucleotides not matched to a gene: 10.

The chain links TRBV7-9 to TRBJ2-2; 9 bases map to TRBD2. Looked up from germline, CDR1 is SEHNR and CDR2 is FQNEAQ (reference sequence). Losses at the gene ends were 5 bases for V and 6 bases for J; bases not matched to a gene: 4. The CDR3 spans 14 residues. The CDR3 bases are TGTGCCAGCAGCGCCGGGACTAGCCCCGGGGAGCTGTTTTTT. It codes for CASSAGTSPGELFF.

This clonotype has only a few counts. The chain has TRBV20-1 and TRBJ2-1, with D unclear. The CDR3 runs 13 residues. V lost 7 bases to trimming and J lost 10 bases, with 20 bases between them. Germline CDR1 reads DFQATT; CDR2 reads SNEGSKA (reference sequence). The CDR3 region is CSVQAGGRREQFF. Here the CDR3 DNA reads TGCAGTGTTCAGGCAGGCGGCAGGAGAGAGCAGTTCTTC.

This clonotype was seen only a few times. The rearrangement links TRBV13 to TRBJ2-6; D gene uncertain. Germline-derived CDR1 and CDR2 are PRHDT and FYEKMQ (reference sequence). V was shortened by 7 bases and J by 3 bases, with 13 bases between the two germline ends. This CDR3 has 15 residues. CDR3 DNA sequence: TGTGCCAGCACCCTTAGGCACGGTGGGGCCAACGTCCTGACTTTC. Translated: CASTLRHGGANVLTF.

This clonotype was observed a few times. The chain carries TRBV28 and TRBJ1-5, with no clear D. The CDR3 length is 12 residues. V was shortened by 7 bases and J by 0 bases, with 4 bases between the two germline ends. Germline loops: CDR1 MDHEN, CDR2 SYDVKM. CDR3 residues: CASKYSNQPQHF. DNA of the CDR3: TGTGCCAGCAAATATAGCAATCAGCCCCAGCATTTT.

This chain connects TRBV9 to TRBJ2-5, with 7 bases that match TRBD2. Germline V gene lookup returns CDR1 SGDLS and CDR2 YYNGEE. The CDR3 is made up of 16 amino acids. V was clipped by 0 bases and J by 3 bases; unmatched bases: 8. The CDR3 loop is CASSVGAGAREETQYF. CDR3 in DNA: TGTGCCAGCAGCGTAGGGGCGGGAGCCCGAGAAGAGACCCAGTACTTC.

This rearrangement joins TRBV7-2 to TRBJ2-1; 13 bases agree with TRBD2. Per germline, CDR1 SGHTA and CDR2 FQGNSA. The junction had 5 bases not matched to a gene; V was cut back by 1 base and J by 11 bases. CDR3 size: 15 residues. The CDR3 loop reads CASSLGGLAGEKQFF. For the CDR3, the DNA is TGTGCCAGCAGCTTAGGAGGACTAGCGGGAGAAAAGCAGTTCTTC.

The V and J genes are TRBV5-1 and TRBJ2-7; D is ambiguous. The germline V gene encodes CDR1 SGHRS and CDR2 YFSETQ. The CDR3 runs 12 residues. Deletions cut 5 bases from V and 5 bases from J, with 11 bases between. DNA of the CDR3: TGCGCCAGCAGAAGCCAAACGGACGAGCAGTACGTC. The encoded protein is CASRSQTDEQYV.